The next 11 T cell receptor beta chains were all read from a single sample in a study of OX40 agonist ivuxolimab in advanced cancers. The protocol was immunoSEQ multiplex PCR, while the TCRdb copy is restricted to in-frame clones and leaves out a portion. The sample records approximately 58,000 clones, more than 85% being singletons. The specimen comprised CD4+ or CD8+ T cells sorted from blood, sampled in a trial of the OX40 agonist ivuxolimab. These receptors originate from an adult with an advanced solid tumor such as melanoma, head and neck, liver or kidney cancer.

The gene calls are TRBV6-1 and TRBJ2-7; 7 positions match TRBD2. Trimming at V came to 6 bases and at J to 7 bases, leaving 12 bases not matched to a gene. CDR1 MNHNS and CDR2 SASEGT come from the germline V gene. The CDR3 contains 14 residues. This chain's CDR3 is CASSDGTFGREQYF. The CDR3, as DNA: TGTGCCAGCAGCGACGGAACCTTCGGGAGGGAGCAGTACTTC.

The CDR3 region is CASSLMADTEAFF. CDR3 coding DNA: TGTGCCAGCAGCTTAATGGCTGACACTGAAGCTTTCTTT. V usage is TRBV7-9 and J usage is TRBJ1-1; no reliable D call. Between the trimmed V and J ends, which lost 2 bases and 3 bases, there was a span of 7 bases. The length of the CDR3 is 13 residues. The germline V gene encodes CDR1 SEHNR and CDR2 FQNEAQ (reference sequence).

This chain links TRBV19 with TRBJ2-2, with D tentatively TRBD2 (6 bases). Germline V lookup: CDR1 LNHDA, CDR2 SQIVND (reference sequence). This CDR3 contains 16 residues. Trimming pared 8 bases from V and 3 bases from J, leaving 19 bases between. CDR3 in DNA: TGTGCCAGTTCCTACCTCCGGGAGCGGTACACCGGGGAGCTGTTTTTT. Amino acid sequence: CASSYLRERYTGELFF. The whole variable domain, remainder taken from reference TRBV19 and TRBJ2-2, is DGGITQSPKYLFRKEGQNVTLSCEQNLNHDAMYWYRQDPGQGLRLIYYSQIVNDFQKGDIAEGYSVSREKKESFPLTVTSAQKNPTAFYLCASSYLRERYTGELFFGEGSRLTVL.

The CDR3 sequence: CASSVPKDTEAFF. CDR3 nucleotides: TGTGCCAGCAGTGTTCCGAAGGACACTGAAGCTTTCTTT. The chain has TRBV28 and TRBJ1-1; D is undetermined. Germline V lookup: CDR1 MDHEN, CDR2 SYDVKM. The V end lost 5 bases, the J end lost 3 bases, and 10 bases lay between the germline ends. There are 13 residues in the CDR3.

In its sample, this clone was seen once. The chain recombines TRBV2 with TRBJ2-1; 8 nucleotides match TRBD2. The CDR3 spans 14 residues. V lost 6 bases and J lost 7; bases outside the gene matches: 8. Germline assignment: CDR1 SNHLY and CDR2 FYNNEI. CDR3 in amino acids: CASSLSGGRNEQFF. The CDR3 bases are TGTGCCAGCAGCCTTAGCGGCGGGAGGAATGAGCAGTTCTTC.

This chain connects TRBV28 to TRBJ1-1; D gene unclear. CDR3 length equals 15 residues. The germline V gene encodes CDR1 MDHEN and CDR2 SYDVKM. Trimming pared 5 bases from V and 2 bases from J, leaving 15 bases between. The DNA of the CDR3 is TGTGCCAGCAGTGGAGTCTCGGAGACCAACACTGAAGCTTTCTTT. Amino acids: CASSGVSETNTEAFF.

The V gene is TRBV18, the J gene TRBJ2-7; 9 bases align to TRBD2. Per the germline V gene, CDR1 is KGHSH and CDR2 is LQKENI. CDR3 size: 14 residues. V was clipped by 3 bases and J by 5 bases; unmatched bases: 5. The CDR3 DNA is TGTGCCAGCTCACCTAGCGGGAGAACCCACGAGCAGTACTTC. This gives the protein CASSPSGRTHEQYF.

The CDR3 region has the DNA TGTGCCAGCAGCTTAAACGTTGGTCAGCCCCAGCATTTT. This translates into CASSLNVGQPQHF. V usage is TRBV7-3 and J usage is TRBJ1-5, with unresolved D. V was pared by 1 base and J by 6 bases, with 7 bases between. The V gene's germline CDR1 is SGHTA and CDR2 FQGTGA. The CDR3 totals 13 residues.

The CDR3 bases are TGCAGCTCGACGACGGGGGACACTGAAGCTTTCTTT. This translates into CSSTTGDTEAFF. This chain uses TRBV29-1 with TRBJ1-1, with D perhaps matching TRBD1 (5 bases). Per the germline V gene, CDR1 is SQVTM and CDR2 is ANQGSEA. V lost 8 bases and J lost 3, with 13 bases in between. CDR3 length: 12 amino acids. The full variable domain, in which reference TRBV29-1 and TRBJ1-1 provide the parts outside the CDR3, is SAVISQKPSRDICQRGTSLTIQCQVDSQVTMMFWYRQQPGQSLTLIATANQGSEATYESGFVIDKFPISRPNLTFSTLTVSNMSPEDSSIYLCSSTTGDTEAFFGQGTRLTVV.

Here the CDR3 DNA reads TGTGCCAGTACGGGCAGGGGGAGTGATCAGCCCCAGCATTTT. It specifies CASTGRGSDQPQHF. The V and J genes are TRBV19 and TRBJ1-5; TRBD1 matches at 7 bases. CDR1 is LNHDA, CDR2 SQIVND, per germline (reference sequence). This CDR3 comprises 14 residues. Trimming took 7 bases from V and 5 from J; bases not matched to a gene: 8.

The chain joins TRBV5-1 to TRBJ2-1; 10 positions match TRBD1. CDR1 is SGHRS and CDR2 is YFSETQ in the germline V gene. This CDR3 region has 15 residues. V lost 0 bases to trimming and J lost 9 bases; unmatched junction nucleotides: 6. DNA for the CDR3: TGCGCCAGCAGCTTGGTGGGGACAGGGGTCGGTGAGCAGTTCTTC. Protein product: CASSLVGTGVGEQFF.